The sequence of this T cell receptor beta chain was determined in a study of radiation and T cells in renal cell carcinoma. For the study at large: Nephrectomy followed 15 Gy stereotactic body radiation by 4 weeks. Findings and limits, study-wide: In blood, top tumor clones expanded by 2 weeks, shrinking by 4. Baseline intratumoral clonotype presence is unknown without pretreatment biopsies.

Sequencing was performed with immunoSEQ multiplex PCR; in TCRdb, only in-frame clones are kept and a portion is missing. The profile shows under 55,000 clones, about 83% of them singletons. V gave up 0 bases and J gave up 8 bases; unmatched junction bases: 10. CDR3 length: 17 amino acids. Per germline, CDR1 LGHNA and CDR2 YSLEER. This clone was detected a few times. What it recognizes is unknown. Time point noted: baseline pretreatment blood. Treatment indicated: 15 Gy SBRT to primary tumor, nephrectomy 4 weeks later. This renal cell carcinoma was of the clear cell type. The clonotype was recovered from a woman in her seventies with renal cell carcinoma. The material was blood, obtained from a patient whose treatment included radiotherapy and nephrectomy. The rearrangement uses TRBV4-3 and TRBJ2-1, with 10 bases fitting TRBD2. CDR3 in amino acids: CASSQDPEGLAMDEQFF. CDR3 DNA sequence: TGCGCCAGCAGCCAAGATCCTGAGGGACTAGCGATGGATGAGCAGTTCTTC.